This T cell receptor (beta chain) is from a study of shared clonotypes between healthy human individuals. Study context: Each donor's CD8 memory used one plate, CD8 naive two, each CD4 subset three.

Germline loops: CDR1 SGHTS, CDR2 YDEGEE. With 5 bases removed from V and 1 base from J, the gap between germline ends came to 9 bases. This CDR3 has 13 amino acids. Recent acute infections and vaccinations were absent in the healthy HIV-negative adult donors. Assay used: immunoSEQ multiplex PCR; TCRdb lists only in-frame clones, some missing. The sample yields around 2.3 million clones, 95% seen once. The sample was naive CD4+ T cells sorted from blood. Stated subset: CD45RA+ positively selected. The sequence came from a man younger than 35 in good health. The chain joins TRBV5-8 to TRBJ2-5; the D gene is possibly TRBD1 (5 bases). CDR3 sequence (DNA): TGTGCCAGCAGGCCACAGGTCCAAGAGACCCAGTACTTC. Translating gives CASRPQVQETQYF.